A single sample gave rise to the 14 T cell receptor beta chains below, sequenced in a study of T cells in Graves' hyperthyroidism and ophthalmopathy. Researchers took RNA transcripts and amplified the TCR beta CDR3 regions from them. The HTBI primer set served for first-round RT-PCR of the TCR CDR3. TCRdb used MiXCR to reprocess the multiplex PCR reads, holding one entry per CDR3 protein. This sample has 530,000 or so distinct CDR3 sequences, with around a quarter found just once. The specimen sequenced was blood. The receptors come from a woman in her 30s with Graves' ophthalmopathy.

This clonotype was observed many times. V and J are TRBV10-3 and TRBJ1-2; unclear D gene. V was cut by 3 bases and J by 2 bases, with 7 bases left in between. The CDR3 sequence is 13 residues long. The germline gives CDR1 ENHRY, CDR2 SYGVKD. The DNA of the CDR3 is TGTGCCATCAGTGAATCGGGAAACTATGGCTACACCTTC. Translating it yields CAISESGNYGYTF.

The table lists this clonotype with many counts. The CDR3 spells CASSPLSRNTEAFF. DNA of the CDR3: TGTGCCAGCTCACCACTTTCCCGTAACACTGAAGCTTTCTTT. V usage is TRBV18 and J usage is TRBJ1-1, with D uncertain. Germline V gene data show CDR1 as KGHSH and CDR2 as LQKENI. Trimming took off 1 base at V and 2 bases at J, with 8 bases between the two ends. There are 14 residues in the CDR3. Combining the CDR3 with reference TRBV18 and TRBJ1-1 gives the whole variable domain NAGVMQNPRHLVRRRGQEARLRCSPMKGHSHVYWYRQLPEEGLKFMVYLQKENIIDESGMPKERFSAEFPKEGPSILRIQQVVRGDSAAYFCASSPLSRNTEAFFGQGTRLTVV.

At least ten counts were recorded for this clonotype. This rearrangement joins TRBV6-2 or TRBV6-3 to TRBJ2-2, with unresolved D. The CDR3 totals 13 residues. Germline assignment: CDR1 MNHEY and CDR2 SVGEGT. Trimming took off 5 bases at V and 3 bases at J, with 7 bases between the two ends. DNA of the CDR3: TGTGCCAGCAGTAAACTCGACACCGGGGAGCTGTTTTTT. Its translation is CASSKLDTGELFF.

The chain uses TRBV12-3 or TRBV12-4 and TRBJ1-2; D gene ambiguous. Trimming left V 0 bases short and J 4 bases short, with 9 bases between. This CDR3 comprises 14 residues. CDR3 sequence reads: CASSLALRIYGYTF. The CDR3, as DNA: TGTGCCAGCAGTTTAGCGCTAAGGATCTATGGCTACACCTTC.

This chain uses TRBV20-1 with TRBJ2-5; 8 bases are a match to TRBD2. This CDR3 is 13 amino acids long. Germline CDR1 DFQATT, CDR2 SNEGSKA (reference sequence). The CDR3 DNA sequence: TGCGCAATTAGCGGGGCCAACCAAGAGACCCAGTACTTC. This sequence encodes CAISGANQETQYF.

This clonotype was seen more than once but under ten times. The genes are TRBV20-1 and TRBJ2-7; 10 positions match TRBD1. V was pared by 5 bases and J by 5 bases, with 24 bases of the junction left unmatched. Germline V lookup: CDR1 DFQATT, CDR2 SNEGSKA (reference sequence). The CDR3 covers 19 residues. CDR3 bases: TGCAGTGCTCCGAGTAAAAAAGGGACAGGGGAAGCCTGGTGGGACGAGCAGTACTTC. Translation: CSAPSKKGTGEAWWDEQYF.

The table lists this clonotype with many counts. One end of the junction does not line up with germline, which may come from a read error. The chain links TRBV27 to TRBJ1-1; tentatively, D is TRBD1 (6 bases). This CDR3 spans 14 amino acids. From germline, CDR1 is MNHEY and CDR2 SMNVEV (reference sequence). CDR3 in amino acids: CANSFDRLDTEAFF. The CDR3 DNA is TGTGCCAACAGTTTTGACAGGTTAGACACTGAAGCTTTCTTT.

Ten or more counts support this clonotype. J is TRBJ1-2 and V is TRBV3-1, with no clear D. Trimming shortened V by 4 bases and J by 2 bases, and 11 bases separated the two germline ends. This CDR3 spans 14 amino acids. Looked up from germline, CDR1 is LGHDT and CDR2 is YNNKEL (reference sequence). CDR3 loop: CASSLAVSNYGYTF. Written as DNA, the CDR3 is TGTGCCAGCAGCCTCGCGGTATCGAACTATGGCTACACCTTC.

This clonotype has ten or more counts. Here the CDR3 DNA reads TGTGCCAGCAGTTTATCGCAGGGGGCGGTGGGCACTGAAGCTTTCTTT. It yields the protein CASSLSQGAVGTEAFF. V and J are TRBV27 and TRBJ1-1; 8 bases match TRBD1. After removal of 0 bases from V and 4 bases from J, the junction contained 7 bases not matched to a gene. The CDR3 runs to 16 residues. Germline lookup yields CDR1 MNHEY and CDR2 SMNVEV (reference sequence).

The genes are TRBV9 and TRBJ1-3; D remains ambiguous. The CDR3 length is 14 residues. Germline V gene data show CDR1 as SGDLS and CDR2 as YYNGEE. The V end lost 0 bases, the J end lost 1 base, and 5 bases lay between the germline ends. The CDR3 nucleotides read TGTGCCAGCAGCGTAGCGGGTTCTGGAAACACCATATATTTT. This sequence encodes CASSVAGSGNTIYF. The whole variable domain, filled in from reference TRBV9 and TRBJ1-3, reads DSGVTQTPKHLITATGQRVTLRCSPRSGDLSVYWYQQSLDQGLQFLIQYYNGEERAKGNILERFSAQQFPDLHSELNLSSLELGDSALYFCASSVAGSGNTIYFGEGSWLTVV.

The CDR3 DNA sequence: TGTGCCAGCAAGATCGCAGGGACAGGGGGCCTAGGCTACACCTTC. Translation: CASKIAGTGGLGYTF. This chain uses TRBV28 with TRBJ1-2, with TRBD1 matching over 12 bases. This CDR3 comprises 15 residues. The trim removed 7 bases at V and 8 bases at J, leaving 11 bases unmatched. Germline-derived CDR1 and CDR2 are MDHEN and SYDVKM.

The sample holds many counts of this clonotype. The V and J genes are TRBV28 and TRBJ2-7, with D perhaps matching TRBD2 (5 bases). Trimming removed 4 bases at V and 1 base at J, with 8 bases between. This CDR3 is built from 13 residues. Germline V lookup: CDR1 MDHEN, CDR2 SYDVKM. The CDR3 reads CASSSWTSYEQYF. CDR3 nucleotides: TGTGCCAGCAGTTCGTGGACTTCCTACGAGCAGTACTTC.

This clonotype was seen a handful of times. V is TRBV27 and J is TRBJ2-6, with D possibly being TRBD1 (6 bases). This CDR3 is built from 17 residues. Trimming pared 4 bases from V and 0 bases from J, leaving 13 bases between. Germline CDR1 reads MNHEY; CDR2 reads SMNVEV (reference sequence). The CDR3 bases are TGTGCCAGCAGTTCGGTGGGGGCCCTCTCTGGGGCCAACGTCCTGACTTTC. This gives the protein CASSSVGALSGANVLTF.

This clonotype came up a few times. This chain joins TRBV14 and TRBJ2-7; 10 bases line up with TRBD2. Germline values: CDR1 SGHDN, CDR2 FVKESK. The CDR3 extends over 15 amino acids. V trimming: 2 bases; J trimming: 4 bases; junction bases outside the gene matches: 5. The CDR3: CASSQLAGVVYEQYF. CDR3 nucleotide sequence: TGTGCCAGCAGCCAACTAGCGGGGGTGGTATACGAGCAGTACTTC.